A single sample gave rise to the 26 T cell receptor beta chains below, sequenced in a study of T cells after yellow fever vaccination. TCRdb analysed the 5' RACE reads with MiXCR anew, one entry per CDR3 protein. The sample has approximately 330,000 distinct CDR3 sequences, about 4% seen once. The input for sequencing was PBMCs, taken 5 days after the yellow fever booster vaccination. These receptors were obtained from a man aged 18 to 30 who received the YFV17D yellow fever vaccine.

This clonotype came up a few times. The J gene is TRBJ2-1, the V gene TRBV20-1, with 11 bases aligning to TRBD2. In germline, CDR1 is DFQATT, CDR2 SNEGSKA (reference sequence). V shed 2 bases and J 8 bases; nucleotides not matched to a gene: 5. The CDR3 has 14 amino acids. The CDR3 reads CSARSKTSGDEQFF. Written as DNA, the CDR3 is TGCAGTGCTAGATCGAAGACTAGCGGGGATGAGCAGTTCTTC.

This clonotype was recorded a few times. Here the CDR3 reads CATSPRDGRPGEGYTF. The CDR3 coding sequence is TGTGCCACCAGCCCCAGGGACGGACGGCCCGGAGAGGGCTACACCTTC. The chain combines TRBV15 with TRBJ1-2; tentatively, D is TRBD1 (5 bases). The CDR3 loop spans 16 amino acids. V was trimmed by 5 bases and J by 8 bases, leaving 24 bases between them. Germline CDR1 and CDR2: LNHNV and YYDKDF (reference sequence).

This clonotype was observed a few times. The V gene is TRBV28, the J gene TRBJ1-5, with D unresolved. Trimming took off 5 bases at V and 3 bases at J, with 17 bases between the two ends. Germline V gene lookup returns CDR1 MDHEN and CDR2 SYDVKM. CDR3 length: 16 amino acids. In nucleotides, the CDR3 is TGTGCCAGCAGTCGAGGCCCAGTCGGGTCCAATCAGCCCCAGCATTTT. The encoded protein is CASSRGPVGSNQPQHF.

This chain connects TRBV12-3 or TRBV12-4 to TRBJ1-1; D is perhaps TRBD1 (5 bases). This CDR3 has 15 amino acids. Trimming removed 3 bases from V and 8 bases from J, with 19 bases in between. The DNA of the CDR3 is TGTGCCAGCAGTTTTTACCGGGACTCGGATTTAGAAGCTTTCTTT. This translates into CASSFYRDSDLEAFF.

This chain joins TRBV7-9 and TRBJ2-3; D unresolved. The ends were cut back, 2 bases at V and 11 bases at J, with 14 bases in the middle. CDR3 length: 13 amino acids. The germline gives CDR1 SEHNR, CDR2 FQNEAQ (reference sequence). The CDR3: CASSLPSARRQYF. DNA of the CDR3: TGTGCCAGCAGCTTACCCTCCGCCCGCCGGCAGTATTTT. Combining the CDR3 with reference TRBV7-9 and TRBJ2-3 gives the whole variable domain DTGVSQNPRHKITKRGQNVTFRCDPISEHNRLYWYRQTLGQGPEFLTYFQNEAQLEKSRLLSDRFSAERPKGSFSTLEIQRTEQGDSAMYLCASSLPSARRQYFGPGTRLTVL.

The chain joins TRBV12-3 or TRBV12-4 to TRBJ2-5; 10 bases align to TRBD2. This CDR3 is 15 amino acids long. The V segment lost 4 bases and the J segment 5 bases; nucleotides outside the gene matches: 7. In nucleotides, the CDR3 is TGTGCCAGCAGTTCAAGCGGGGGGGCCCGGGAGACCCAGTACTTC. Residues: CASSSSGGARETQYF.

This clonotype has just a few counts. V gene TRBV19 combines with J gene TRBJ1-1, with 7 bases matching TRBD1. The germline V gene encodes CDR1 LNHDA and CDR2 SQIVND (reference sequence). This CDR3 is 12 amino acids long. V lost 11 bases, J lost 1 base, and 4 bases stayed unmatched. CDR3 coding DNA: TGTGCCGCCACAGGGGAGAACACTGAAGCTTTCTTT. This gives the protein CAATGENTEAFF.

The chain links TRBV4-1 to TRBJ1-4; weak D call: TRBD1 (6 bases). Trimming left V 3 bases short and J 4 bases short, with 12 bases between. This CDR3 is built from 15 residues. Germline CDR1 and CDR2: MGHRA and YSYEKL. CDR3 sequence (DNA): TGCGCCAGCAGCCATCAAGGACAGTATAATGAAAAACTGTTTTTT. Translated: CASSHQGQYNEKLFF.

V usage is TRBV7-2 and J usage is TRBJ2-7; D is perhaps TRBD1 (8 bases). Germline CDR1 reads SGHTA; CDR2 reads FQGNSA. This CDR3 has 14 residues. This chain's CDR3 is CACSSGQGGDEPYV. In DNA, the CDR3 is TGTGCCTGCAGCTCTGGACAGGGAGGGGACGAGCCGTACGTC.

V usage is TRBV30 and J usage is TRBJ1-2, with D hard to call. Trimming removed 3 bases at V and 4 bases at J, with 15 bases between. The CDR3 has 14 amino acids. Germline V gives CDR1 GTSNPN, CDR2 SVGIG (reference sequence). The CDR3, as DNA: TGTGCCTGGAGCCAAGCTGCCGGCGCCTATGGCTACACCTTC. It encodes CAWSQAAGAYGYTF.

In this sample, this clonotype turned up many times. The J gene is TRBJ2-3, the V gene TRBV29-1, with a possible D match to TRBD2 (5 bases). This CDR3 is 11 amino acids long. Germline CDR1 reads SQVTM; CDR2 reads ANQGSEA. The ends were cut back, 6 bases at V and 5 bases at J, with 9 bases in the middle. Here the CDR3 DNA reads TGCAGCGTCGGTCGGGGAGATACGCAGTATTTT. This codes for CSVGRGDTQYF.

This clonotype was counted between two and nine times. The chain couples TRBV4-1 to TRBJ2-2; D could derive from TRBD1 or TRBD2 (6 bases each). The CDR3 runs to 14 residues. V dropped 3 bases and J dropped 3 bases, with 8 bases sitting between them. Looked up from germline, CDR1 is MGHRA and CDR2 is YSYEKL. CDR3 sequence: CASSHRGDTGELFF. The CDR3 nucleotides are TGCGCCAGCAGCCATAGGGGGGACACCGGGGAGCTGTTTTTT.

In this sample, this clonotype turned up many times. The chain combines TRBV6-2 or TRBV6-3 with TRBJ2-5; D is uncertain. This CDR3 has 12 residues. Trimming pared 2 bases from V and 5 bases from J, leaving 6 bases between. Per the germline V gene, CDR1 is MNHEY and CDR2 is SVGEGT. The CDR3 reads CASSYVGETQYF. CDR3 nucleotides: TGTGCCAGCAGTTACGTTGGGGAGACCCAGTACTTC.

The chain employs TRBV4-2 and TRBJ1-2; D not resolved. Trimming shortened V by 4 bases and J by 8 bases, and 11 bases separated the two germline ends. The length of the CDR3 is 12 residues. The germline gives CDR1 LGHNA, CDR2 YNFKEQ. The CDR3 loop reads CASSPPTGGYTF. The CDR3 coding sequence is TGTGCCAGCAGCCCCCCCACCGGGGGCTACACCTTC.

This clonotype has at least ten counts. The chain recombines TRBV5-1 with TRBJ1-1; TRBD1 matches 8 bases. This CDR3 has 15 amino acids. From germline, CDR1 is SGHRS and CDR2 YFSETQ. V lost 4 bases to trimming and J lost 0 bases; unmatched junction nucleotides: 5. CDR3 coding DNA: TGCGCCAGCAGCCCAGGACAGGGTCTGAACACTGAAGCTTTCTTT. As protein: CASSPGQGLNTEAFF.

This clonotype was seen more than once but under ten times. The rearrangement links TRBV12-3 or TRBV12-4 to TRBJ1-4, with unresolved D. This CDR3 has 12 residues. V lost 7 bases and J lost 8, with 11 bases in between. The CDR3: CASTYSGEKLFF. CDR3 DNA sequence: TGTGCCAGCACCTACAGCGGGGAAAAACTGTTTTTT.

This clonotype occurred many times. The V and J genes are TRBV7-9 and TRBJ2-5, with 9 bases matching TRBD2. From germline, CDR1 is SEHNR and CDR2 FQNEAQ (reference sequence). V lost 3 bases to trimming and J lost 5 bases; unmatched junction nucleotides: 7. There are 15 residues in the CDR3. CDR3 loop: CASSLGLAELETQYF. CDR3 DNA sequence: TGTGCCAGCAGCTTGGGACTAGCCGAATTGGAGACCCAGTACTTC.

This clonotype was observed many times. This sequence joins TRBV20-1 and TRBJ2-5, with D maybe TRBD2 (6 bases). Germline CDR1 DFQATT, CDR2 SNEGSKA (reference sequence). CDR3 size: 15 residues. V was pared by 6 bases and J by 1 base, with 18 bases between. CDR3 loop: CSASAGTTVQETQYF. CDR3 bases: TGCAGTGCGTCGGCGGGAACAACCGTCCAAGAGACCCAGTACTTC.

The V gene is TRBV2, the J gene TRBJ2-7; D is undetermined. Looked up from germline, CDR1 is SNHLY and CDR2 is FYNNEI. The V end was cut by 7 bases, the J end by 5 bases, with 9 bases between. The CDR3 runs to 11 residues. The CDR3 sequence: CASTFLNEQYF. CDR3 DNA sequence: TGTGCCAGCACCTTCTTGAACGAGCAGTACTTC. Looking up the rest from reference TRBV2 and TRBJ2-7 gives the full variable domain: EPEVTQTPSHQVTQMGQEVILRCVPISNHLYFYWYRQILGQKVEFLVSFYNNEISEKSEIFDDQFSVERPDGSNFTLKIRSTKLEDSAMYFCASTFLNEQYFGPGTRLTVT.

There are many counts of this clonotype. The genes are TRBV20-1 and TRBJ1-5; D call uncertain. Trimming pared 3 bases from V and 3 bases from J, leaving 21 bases between. CDR1 and CDR2 from the germline V gene are DFQATT and SNEGSKA (reference sequence). The CDR3 runs 17 residues. The CDR3 nucleotides read TGCAGTGCTAGGCCCCGGGCGGGCCGAGGCCCCAATCAGCCCCAGCATTTT. Translating it yields CSARPRAGRGPNQPQHF.

J is TRBJ1-1 and V is TRBV4-3; D is undetermined. The CDR3 is 15 residues long. V lost 0 bases to trimming and J lost 8 bases, with 16 bases between them. Germline values: CDR1 LGHNA, CDR2 YSLEER. This CDR3 reads CASSQDIAGEVEAFF. The CDR3 DNA follows: TGCGCCAGCAGCCAAGATATAGCGGGCGAGGTGGAAGCTTTCTTT.

The chain combines TRBV19 with TRBJ1-1, with TRBD1 matching 7 bases. V gave up 4 bases and J gave up 0 bases; unmatched junction bases: 5. CDR1 is LNHDA, CDR2 SQIVND, per germline (reference sequence). The CDR3 has 15 amino acids. The CDR3 nucleotides read TGTGCCAGTAGTAGGGCGGACAGGCTGAACACTGAAGCTTTCTTT. The encoded protein is CASSRADRLNTEAFF.

This clonotype was observed a handful of times. Written as DNA, the CDR3 is TGCGCCAGCAGTGTGGACAGGGGCAGAGAGCAGTACGTC. The encoded protein is CASSVDRGREQYV. V usage is TRBV5-1 and J usage is TRBJ2-7; 9 nucleotides align to TRBD1. The CDR3 totals 13 residues. The V gene end was trimmed by 5 bases and the J gene end by 7 bases; junction bases not matched to a gene: 7. Germline V gives CDR1 SGHRS, CDR2 YFSETQ.

The chain is built from TRBV4-1 and TRBJ2-3; no definite D call. V lost 2 bases, J lost 3 bases, and 18 bases lay in between. The CDR3 spans 17 residues. Germline V gene data show CDR1 as MGHRA and CDR2 as YSYEKL. CDR3 amino acids: CASSQPLVWSRTDTQYF. Here the CDR3 DNA reads TGCGCCAGCAGCCAACCCCTCGTTTGGAGTCGGACAGATACGCAGTATTTT.

This clonotype was observed a single time. This chain uses TRBV6-1 with TRBJ1-3, with D possibly being TRBD1 (5 bases). The V end was cut by 2 bases, the J end by 5 bases, with 10 bases between. The CDR3 covers 14 residues. Germline V gene lookup returns CDR1 MNHNS and CDR2 SASEGT. CDR3 coding DNA: TGTGCCAGCAGTGAATGGGGGATCCGAAACACCATATATTTT. Its protein product is CASSEWGIRNTIYF.

The V gene is TRBV25-1, the J gene TRBJ1-5; unclear D gene. Trimming pared 4 bases from V and 10 bases from J, leaving 8 bases between. CDR1 MGHDK and CDR2 SYGVNS come from the germline V gene. This CDR3 has 11 residues. The CDR3 DNA sequence: TGTGCCAGCAGTGCCGACCTCCCCCAGCATTTT. Translation: CASSADLPQHF.